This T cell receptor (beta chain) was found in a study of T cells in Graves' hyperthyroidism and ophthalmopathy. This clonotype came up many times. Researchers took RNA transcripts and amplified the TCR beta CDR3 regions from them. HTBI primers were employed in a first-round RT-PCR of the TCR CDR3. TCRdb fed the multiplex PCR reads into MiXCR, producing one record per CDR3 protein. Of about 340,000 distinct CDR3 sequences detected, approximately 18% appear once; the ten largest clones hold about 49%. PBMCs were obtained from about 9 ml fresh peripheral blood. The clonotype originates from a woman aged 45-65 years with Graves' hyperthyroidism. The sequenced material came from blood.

CDR3 nucleotide sequence: TGCAGTGCTAGTCGACAGGACACTGAAGCTTTCTTT. Amino acid sequence: CSASRQDTEAFF. This chain connects TRBV20-1 to TRBJ1-1; the D gene is possibly TRBD1 (6 bases). Germline values: CDR1 DFQATT, CDR2 SNEGSKA (reference sequence). V was shortened by 3 bases and J by 3 bases, with 8 bases between the two germline ends. The CDR3 covers 12 residues.